The T cell receptor (beta chain) described here comes from a study of T cell responses to AZD1222 COVID-19 vaccine. As for the study in general: Whether given at about 4 or about 12 weeks, second doses were pooled. The study's findings and limits: At study baseline, merely about 6 AZD1222 recipients were seropositive. Close to half of spike-specific TCRs reportedly recognize unmutated variant regions.

In regard to this clone: Antigen specificity is unknown.

J was trimmed by 3 bases and V by 9 bases; bases with no gene match: 8. The CDR3 loop spans 15 amino acids. The germline V gene encodes CDR1 MDHEN and CDR2 SYDVKM. Generated by immunoSEQ multiplex PCR, the TCRdb table keeps only in-frame clones and is missing some. The repertoire consists of some 120,000 clones, with 85% to 90% occurring once and the leading ten covering around 30%. The chain is built from TRBV28 and TRBJ1-4, with 9 bases fitting TRBD1. This sample comprised peripheral blood, obtained on day 0 of AZD1222 vaccination. The receptor's source is an adult in good health. The CDR3 sequence is CARTTGGGSNEKLFF. CDR3 DNA sequence: TGTGCCAGGACGACAGGGGGGGGATCTAATGAAAAACTGTTTTTT.